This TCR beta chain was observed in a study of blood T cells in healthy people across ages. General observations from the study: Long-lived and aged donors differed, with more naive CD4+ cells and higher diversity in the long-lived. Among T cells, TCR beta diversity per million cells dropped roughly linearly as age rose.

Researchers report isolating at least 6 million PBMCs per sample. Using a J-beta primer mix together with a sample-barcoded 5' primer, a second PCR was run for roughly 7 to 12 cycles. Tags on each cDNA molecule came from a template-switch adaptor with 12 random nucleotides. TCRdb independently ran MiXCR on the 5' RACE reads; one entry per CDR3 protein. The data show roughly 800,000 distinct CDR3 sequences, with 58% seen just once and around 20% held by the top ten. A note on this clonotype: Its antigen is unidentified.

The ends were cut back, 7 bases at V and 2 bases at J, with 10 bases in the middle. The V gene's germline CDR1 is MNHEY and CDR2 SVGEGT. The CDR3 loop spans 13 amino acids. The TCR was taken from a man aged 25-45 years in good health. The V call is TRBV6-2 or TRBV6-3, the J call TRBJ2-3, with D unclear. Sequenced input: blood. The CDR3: CASTWTLTDTQYF. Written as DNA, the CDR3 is TGTGCCAGCACCTGGACCCTCACAGATACGCAGTATTTT.